This T cell receptor (beta chain) was captured in a study of blood T cell repertoires in COVID-19. In the study overall: Acute-phase and convalescent COVID-19 samples originated in the United States, Italy and Spain.

Here immunoSEQ multiplex PCR was the method, and the copy in TCRdb shows in-frame clones only, minus some. The sample carries 65,000 to 80,000 clones, over 80% recorded once. Sequencing input: peripheral blood. This clonotype originated in a man aged 45-60 years with active COVID-19.

The CDR3 DNA reads TGTGCCAGTAGTAGAAAGGGGGCTAGGACCAATCAGCCCCAGCATTTT. As protein: CASSRKGARTNQPQHF. The rearrangement uses TRBV19 and TRBJ1-5, with 7 bases identical to TRBD1. J was trimmed by 3 bases and V by 4 bases; bases with no gene match: 9. Germline V gene sequence: CDR1 LNHDA, CDR2 SQIVND (reference sequence). The CDR3 has 16 amino acids.